The 12 T cell receptor beta chains below come from one sample, sequenced in a study of blood T cell repertoires in COVID-19. TCRdb keeps only in-frame clones here, not all; method: immunoSEQ multiplex PCR. The sample includes approximately 40,000 clones, approximately 85% of them seen just once. The material sequenced was peripheral blood. Every receptor here comes from a man in his sixties with active or convalescent COVID-19.

This clone occurred many times. The chain is built from TRBV10-2 and TRBJ2-1; D gene unclear. The germline gives CDR1 WSHSY, CDR2 SAAADI. CDR3 length: 16 amino acids. Trimming pared 2 bases from V and 5 bases from J, leaving 16 bases between. DNA of the CDR3: TGCGCCAGCAGTGAGGGAAGTCGGAGTAAGAACAATGAGCAGTTCTTC. Amino acids: CASSEGSRSKNNEQFF.

The J gene is TRBJ2-7, the V gene TRBV6-2 or TRBV6-3, with 11 bases fitting TRBD2. Trimming took 6 bases from V and 6 from J; bases not matched to a gene: 10. The germline V gene encodes CDR1 MNHEY and CDR2 SVGEGT. The CDR3 totals 15 residues. The DNA of the CDR3 is TGTGCCAGCAGCCTCCTCCCGGGACTAGCGGTCGAGCAGTACGTC. The encoded protein is CASSLLPGLAVEQYV.

The chain links TRBV11-3 to TRBJ2-5; D might be TRBD2 (6 bases). This CDR3 is built from 15 residues. The ends were cut back, 3 bases at V and 4 bases at J, with 15 bases in the middle. Per germline, CDR1 SGHNT and CDR2 YENEEA. CDR3 sequence (DNA): TGTGCCAGCAGCTTGAACTGGGGGGATGCAGAGACCCAGTACTTC. It yields the protein CASSLNWGDAETQYF.

This clone was observed a single time. The J gene is TRBJ2-2, the V gene TRBV7-6; D might be TRBD2 (5 bases). The length of the CDR3 is 15 residues. Trimming took off 1 base at V and 5 bases at J, with 11 bases between the two ends. From germline, CDR1 is SGHVS and CDR2 FNYEAQ. CDR3 in DNA: TGTGCCAGCAGCTTAGATGGTCGGGGAACCGGGGAGCTGTTTTTT. It codes for CASSLDGRGTGELFF.

The V and J genes are TRBV3-1 (or the pseudogene TRBV3-2) and TRBJ1-3; D unclear. With 8 bases removed from V and 4 bases from J, the gap between germline ends came to 6 bases. This CDR3 comprises 11 residues. CDR1 and CDR2 from the germline V gene are LGHDT and YNNKEL (reference sequence). The CDR3 loop reads CASRGGNTIYF. In DNA, the CDR3 is TGTGCCAGCCGAGGGGGAAACACCATATATTTT.

The chain combines TRBV2 with TRBJ2-2; D gene uncertain. The germline V and J ends were trimmed by 1 base and 5 bases, with 5 bases remaining between them. This CDR3 has 13 residues. Germline loops: CDR1 SNHLY, CDR2 FYNNEI. CDR3 loop: CASSEVSTGELFF. The CDR3 bases are TGTGCCAGCAGTGAAGTTTCTACCGGGGAGCTGTTTTTT.

The V and J genes are TRBV7-9 and TRBJ2-2; TRBD2 aligns across 10 bases. Trimming cost V 5 bases and J 4 bases; bases outside gene matches: 7. The germline CDR1 and CDR2 sequences are SEHNR and FQNEAQ (reference sequence). This CDR3 spans 16 amino acids. The CDR3 protein is CASSPIAGGFTGELFF. The CDR3 DNA follows: TGTGCCAGCAGCCCCATAGCGGGGGGTTTCACCGGGGAGCTGTTTTTT.

This clone was picked up a small number of times. The rearrangement links TRBV3-1 (or the pseudogene TRBV3-2) to TRBJ1-2; possible D gene TRBD1, 6 bases. The CDR3 has 13 residues. Germline V lookup: CDR1 LGHDT, CDR2 YNNKEL (reference sequence). V dropped 1 base and J dropped 8 bases, with 11 bases sitting between them. The CDR3 is CASSQVDSGGYTF. The DNA of the CDR3 is TGTGCCAGCAGCCAAGTGGACAGTGGCGGCTACACCTTC.

This CDR3 is CASRRSTGRMNTEAFF. In DNA, the CDR3 is TGTGCCAGCCGTAGGTCTACAGGCAGGATGAACACTGAAGCTTTCTTT. The rearrangement joins TRBV27 to TRBJ1-1; D possibly corresponds to TRBD1 (5 bases). V gave up 8 bases and J gave up 0 bases, with 19 bases separating them. The CDR3 is made up of 16 amino acids. Germline CDR1 and CDR2: MNHEY and SMNVEV (reference sequence).

This chain uses TRBV5-1 with TRBJ2-1, with TRBD2 identical over 11 bases. V trimming: 4 bases; J trimming: 3 bases; junction bases outside the gene matches: 6. The CDR3 is 16 amino acids. Per germline, CDR1 SGHRS and CDR2 YFSETQ. CDR3 coding DNA: TGCGCCAGCAGCCCTGGACTAGCGGGCGGCTACAATGAGCAGTTCTTC. Translation gives CASSPGLAGGYNEQFF.

This clone was seen only once. The chain couples TRBV7-2 to TRBJ2-7, with a weak D call TRBD1 (6 bases). This CDR3 is built from 14 residues. With 2 bases removed from V and 2 bases from J, the gap between germline ends came to 10 bases. The V gene's germline CDR1 is SGHTA and CDR2 FQGNSA. CDR3 amino acids: CASSLMAGAYEQYV. CDR3 DNA sequence: TGTGCCAGCAGCTTAATGGCAGGGGCCTACGAGCAGTACGTC.

This chain links TRBV4-3 with TRBJ2-1; 13 positions agree with TRBD2. CDR1 and CDR2 from the germline V gene are LGHNA and YSLEER. This CDR3 is built from 15 residues. V shed 4 bases and J 9 bases; nucleotides not matched to a gene: 6. The CDR3 loop reads CASSLGLAGVTEQFF. The DNA for the CDR3 is TGCGCCAGCAGCCTCGGACTAGCGGGAGTCACTGAGCAGTTCTTC.